One sample yielded the 29 T cell receptor beta chains listed below, sequenced in a study of T cell responses to AZD1222 COVID-19 vaccine. Repertoires were generated with immunoSEQ multiplex PCR, while TCRdb's copy carries only in-frame clones and drops some. The sample holds about 140,000 clones, approximately 90% seen once. Specimen: peripheral blood, collected on day 0 of AZD1222 vaccination. These receptors were collected from an adult in good health.

The rearrangement joins TRBV10-2 to TRBJ2-4; 8 nucleotides agree with TRBD1. V lost 3 bases, J lost 7 bases, and 8 bases stayed unmatched. CDR3 length: 15 amino acids. From germline, CDR1 is WSHSY and CDR2 SAAADI. The CDR3 loop reads CASSDFLDRGNIQYF. In DNA form, the CDR3 reads TGCGCCAGCAGTGACTTTCTTGACAGGGGCAACATTCAGTACTTC.

The chain employs TRBV19 and TRBJ1-5, with 12 bases identical to TRBD1. Germline lookup yields CDR1 LNHDA and CDR2 SQIVND (reference sequence). Trimming removed 3 bases from V and 7 bases from J; junction bases left unmatched: 4. The CDR3 runs to 15 residues. This chain's CDR3 is CASSMGQGARQPQHF. The CDR3 DNA sequence: TGTGCCAGTAGTATGGGACAGGGGGCGAGACAGCCCCAGCATTTT.

Only one count was recorded for this clone. The chain has TRBV29-1 and TRBJ1-1, with D hard to call. CDR3 length: 11 amino acids. Per germline, CDR1 SQVTM and CDR2 ANQGSEA. Between the trimmed V and J ends, which lost 5 bases and 1 base, there was a span of 5 bases. This CDR3 reads CSVTGNTEAFF. CDR3 DNA: TGCAGCGTTACCGGGAACACTGAAGCTTTCTTT.

In regard to this clone: The sample holds other DNA sequences that translate to the same CDR3. The rearrangement links TRBV28 to TRBJ1-1; TRBD1 is a possible D gene (5 bases). Germline values: CDR1 MDHEN, CDR2 SYDVKM. Trimming pared 2 bases from V and 3 bases from J, leaving 7 bases between. The CDR3 is 13 amino acids. The DNA of the CDR3 is TGTGCCAGCAGTTTAGGGGGGGACACTGAAGCTTTCTTT. It is translated as CASSLGGDTEAFF.

As DNA, the CDR3 is TGTGCCAGCAGCCCACAGGGGGCCCATCAGCCCCAGCATTTT. Its translation is CASSPQGAHQPQHF. This chain links TRBV5-6 with TRBJ1-5; TRBD1 agrees at 9 bases. Germline V CDR1 and CDR2: SGHDT, YYEEEE. CDR3 length: 14 residues. J lost 5 bases, V lost 4 bases, and 4 bases had no gene match.

V usage is TRBV7-6 and J usage is TRBJ2-1; D not certain. The CDR3 runs 16 residues. V lost 6 bases and J 9 bases, leaving 24 bases between the germline ends. Germline-derived CDR1 and CDR2 are SGHVS and FNYEAQ. CDR3 coding DNA: TGTGCCAGCAGTATCCCCTTTTCTGGAGCCTCTAGTGAGCAGTTCTTC. This codes for CASSIPFSGASSEQFF.

The V and J genes are TRBV9 and TRBJ1-2, with 9 nucleotides matching TRBD1. Germline V gene data show CDR1 as SGDLS and CDR2 as YYNGEE. The CDR3 is 13 amino acids. J was trimmed by 7 bases and V by 3 bases; bases with no gene match: 4. CDR3: CASSDRGLGGYTF. CDR3 coding DNA: TGTGCCAGCAGCGACAGGGGGCTCGGTGGCTACACCTTC.

V and J are TRBV19 and TRBJ1-6; D remains unclear. This CDR3 region has 13 residues. From germline, CDR1 is LNHDA and CDR2 SQIVND (reference sequence). V was pared by 6 bases and J by 6 bases, with 9 bases between. In DNA, the CDR3 is TGTGCCAGTAGGGACCGACCTAATTCACCCCTCCACTTT. Translated: CASRDRPNSPLHF. Using reference TRBV19 and TRBJ1-6 for the parts outside the CDR3, the full variable domain is DGGITQSPKYLFRKEGQNVTLSCEQNLNHDAMYWYRQDPGQGLRLIYYSQIVNDFQKGDIAEGYSVSREKKESFPLTVTSAQKNPTAFYLCASRDRPNSPLHFGNGTRLTVT.

The chain uses TRBV6-4 and TRBJ1-3; no clear D gene. CDR1 and CDR2 from the germline V gene are MRHNA and SNTAGT. This CDR3 is 14 amino acids long. The V end was cut by 6 bases, the J end by 0 bases, with 9 bases between. DNA of the CDR3: TGTGCCAGCAGCCCAACAGCCTCTGGAAACACCATATATTTT. It is translated as CASSPTASGNTIYF.

The V call is TRBV14, the J call TRBJ2-5; possibly TRBD1 for D (6 bases). From germline, CDR1 is SGHDN and CDR2 FVKESK. The V and J ends lost 2 bases and 4 bases respectively, with 14 bases between them. The CDR3 loop spans 15 amino acids. This CDR3 is CASSQPTGWVETQYF. CDR3 bases: TGTGCCAGCAGCCAACCGACAGGCTGGGTAGAGACCCAGTACTTC. The entire variable domain, with the rest obtained from reference TRBV14 and TRBJ2-5, is as follows: EAGVTQFPSHSVIEKGQTVTLRCDPISGHDNLYWYRRVMGKEIKFLLHFVKESKQDESGMPNNRFLAERTGGTYSTLKVQPAELEDSGVYFCASSQPTGWVETQYFGPGTRLLVL.

The chain has TRBV5-5 and TRBJ1-3; 7 positions match TRBD1. CDR1 and CDR2 from the germline V gene are SGHKS and YYEKEE (reference sequence). J gave up 4 bases and V 4 bases, and 14 bases lay outside the gene matches. The CDR3 runs to 17 residues. The DNA of the CDR3 is TGTGCCAGCAGCCTCGGGGACAGACAAAGAAGCGGAAACACCATATATTTT. As protein: CASSLGDRQRSGNTIYF.

This clone was seen a single time. One end of the junction varies from germline; a read error may be responsible. This chain joins TRBV28 and TRBJ1-1; no clear D gene. The CDR3 has 11 residues. The germline V gene has CDR1 MDHEN and CDR2 SYDVKM. The CDR3 coding sequence is TGTGCCACCAGTTTATTCCCTGAAGCTTTCTTT. Translation: CATSLFPEAFF.

This clone was seen only once. The chain has TRBV12-3 or TRBV12-4 and TRBJ2-5, with unresolved D. This CDR3 comprises 13 residues. With 3 bases removed from V and 3 bases from J, the gap between germline ends came to 8 bases. CDR3 residues: CASSFSLEETQYF. DNA for the CDR3: TGTGCCAGCAGTTTTTCTCTAGAAGAGACCCAGTACTTC.

V usage is TRBV2 and J usage is TRBJ1-4, with D perhaps TRBD1 (5 bases). The germline V gene has CDR1 SNHLY and CDR2 FYNNEI. This CDR3 is built from 14 residues. Trimming stripped 7 bases from V and 7 bases from J, with 16 bases between. The CDR3 protein is CASIGQGMGEKLFF. CDR3 coding DNA: TGTGCCAGCATTGGGCAGGGAATGGGTGAAAAACTGTTTTTT.

CDR3 sequence (DNA): TGTGCCAGCAGCTTGGAATTGAACTCTGGGGCCAACGTCCTGACTTTC. It yields the protein CASSLELNSGANVLTF. The gene calls are TRBV5-6 and TRBJ2-6, with D unresolved. The V and J ends lost 0 bases and 0 bases respectively, with 7 bases between them. Germline V CDR1 and CDR2: SGHDT, YYEEEE. The CDR3 length is 16 residues.

This rearrangement joins TRBV5-1 to TRBJ2-1; D call uncertain. V was cut by 0 bases and J by 3 bases, with 7 bases left in between. Germline CDR1 is SGHRS and CDR2 is YFSETQ. The CDR3 extends over 14 amino acids. The CDR3 nucleotides are TGCGCCAGCAGCTTGGGAGACGTCTACAATGAGCAGTTCTTC. Its protein is CASSLGDVYNEQFF.

V and J are TRBV18 and TRBJ2-7, with 8 bases identical to TRBD1. The J segment lost 3 bases and the V segment lost 6 bases, leaving 10 bases of the junction unmatched. This CDR3 spans 15 amino acids. Germline CDR1 KGHSH, CDR2 LQKENI. The CDR3 region has the DNA TGTGCCAGCTCTCCCGGACAGGGATCCTACTACGAGCAGTACTTC. Its translation is CASSPGQGSYYEQYF.

J is TRBJ1-5 and V is TRBV6-1, with TRBD1 as a possible D gene (5 bases). Germline assignment: CDR1 MNHNS and CDR2 SASEGT. The CDR3 extends over 16 amino acids. V lost 1 base and J lost 3, with 13 bases in between. CDR3 loop: CASSEDGRAINQPQHF. CDR3 DNA sequence: TGTGCCAGCAGTGAAGACGGCAGGGCCATCAATCAGCCCCAGCATTTT.

The rearrangement links TRBV9 to TRBJ1-1; 7 bases match TRBD1. V gave up 4 bases and J gave up 1 base; unmatched junction bases: 7. The CDR3 extends over 15 amino acids. Germline CDR1 reads SGDLS; CDR2 reads YYNGEE. CDR3 DNA sequence: TGTGCCAGCAGCCCGACAGGGAAGGGGAACACTGAAGCTTTCTTT. Encoded protein: CASSPTGKGNTEAFF.

The rearrangement joins TRBV7-9 to TRBJ2-7; D call uncertain. V was pared by 4 bases and J by 3 bases, with 4 bases between. Germline loops: CDR1 SEHNR, CDR2 FQNEAQ (reference sequence). CDR3 length: 11 amino acids. CDR3 protein: CASSSLYEQYF. The CDR3 DNA reads TGTGCCAGCAGCTCCCTCTACGAGCAGTACTTC.

The chain couples TRBV19 to TRBJ1-5; TRBD1 might be the D (5 bases). The CDR3 runs 12 residues. V was pared by 11 bases and J by 1 base, with 9 bases between. Looked up from germline, CDR1 is LNHDA and CDR2 is SQIVND (reference sequence). The CDR3 here is CAAGGSNQPQHF. The CDR3 DNA sequence: TGTGCCGCCGGGGGGAGCAATCAGCCCCAGCATTTT.

This chain joins TRBV27 and TRBJ1-1; no clear D. V lost 6 bases and J lost 0, with 20 bases in between. Germline V gives CDR1 MNHEY, CDR2 SMNVEV (reference sequence). The CDR3 has 17 amino acids. CDR3 DNA sequence: TGTGCCAGCAGATCACGGACGGACCGTGTTATGAACACTGAAGCTTTCTTT. It codes for CASRSRTDRVMNTEAFF.

This rearrangement joins TRBV4-2 to TRBJ2-3, with D perhaps matching TRBD2 (6 bases). Germline V gene lookup returns CDR1 LGHNA and CDR2 YNFKEQ. The CDR3 is made up of 15 amino acids. With 0 bases removed from V and 5 bases from J, the gap between germline ends came to 12 bases. CDR3 loop: CASSQEASAGDTQYF. Written as DNA, the CDR3 is TGTGCCAGCAGCCAAGAGGCTAGCGCGGGAGATACGCAGTATTTT.

This rearrangement joins TRBV11-2 to TRBJ2-2; TRBD2 aligns across 7 bases. Germline CDR1 and CDR2: SGHAT and FQNNGV. V shed 5 bases and J 3 bases; nucleotides not matched to a gene: 18. CDR3 length: 19 residues. The CDR3 sequence: CASSPSGRGVIKYTGELFF. In DNA, the CDR3 is TGTGCCAGCAGCCCTAGCGGTCGGGGCGTAATTAAGTACACCGGGGAGCTGTTTTTT.

This sequence joins TRBV15 and TRBJ1-3; D gene unclear. This CDR3 has 14 amino acids. V was clipped by 4 bases and J by 4 bases, with 11 bases between them. CDR1 and CDR2 from the germline V gene are LNHNV and YYDKDF (reference sequence). The CDR3 DNA reads as TGTGCCACCAGCACCCTAACCAGCGGAAACACCATATATTTT. Protein product: CATSTLTSGNTIYF.

The rearrangement links TRBV29-1 to TRBJ2-7; possibly TRBD1 for D (6 bases). Germline CDR1 reads SQVTM; CDR2 reads ANQGSEA. The CDR3 consists of 16 residues. V lost 7 bases and J 2 bases, leaving 24 bases between the germline ends. The CDR3 protein is CSASLHRDMETYEQYF. Written as DNA, the CDR3 is TGCAGCGCCTCCTTACACCGGGACATGGAAACCTACGAGCAGTACTTC.

The chain links TRBV4-1 to TRBJ1-6; D gene ambiguous. The V end lost 4 bases, the J end lost 0 bases, and 10 bases lay between the germline ends. The CDR3 has 16 amino acids. Per germline, CDR1 MGHRA and CDR2 YSYEKL. CDR3 nucleotide sequence: TGCGCCAGCAGCCCGAATTTGAGCTCCTATAATTCACCCCTCCACTTT. It specifies CASSPNLSSYNSPLHF.

J is TRBJ2-2 and V is TRBV19, with D unresolved. The CDR3 spans 13 residues. V was cut by 6 bases and J by 2 bases, with 7 bases left in between. CDR1 is LNHDA and CDR2 is SQIVND in the germline V gene (reference sequence). The CDR3 DNA reads TGTGCCAGTAGCTCGATTAACACCGGGGAGCTGTTTTTT. It is translated as CASSSINTGELFF.

This clone has just one count. This chain joins TRBV3-1 (or the pseudogene TRBV3-2) and TRBJ2-6, with unresolved D. CDR1 is LGHDT, CDR2 YNNKEL, per germline (reference sequence). V lost 4 bases to trimming and J lost 2 bases, with 12 bases between them. This CDR3 comprises 16 residues. Here the CDR3 DNA reads TGTGCCAGCAGCCTCGCTTCGGCGGCTGGGGCCAACGTCCTGACTTTC. Its protein is CASSLASAAGANVLTF.